The clone carrying this T cell receptor (beta chain) was observed a single time. The antigen is undetermined. Here immunoSEQ multiplex PCR was the method, and the copy in TCRdb shows in-frame clones only, minus some. The data show tens of thousands of clones, around 83% seen once. The CDR3 runs 15 residues. The germline V and J ends were trimmed by 7 bases and 8 bases, with 23 bases remaining between them. Germline loops: CDR1 SQVTM, CDR2 ANQGSEA. The sample originates from a study of T cells in localized non-small cell lung cancer. Findings of the study overall: In adjacent lung appeared a median around 57 of the top 100 tumor clones.

The receptor was isolated from a man between 40 and 75 years old with stage II lung adenocarcinoma. This specimen was PBMCs, taken before any cancer treatment. The chain joins TRBV29-1 to TRBJ1-4, with D maybe TRBD1 (6 bases). DNA for the CDR3: TGCAGCGGTGTGGGTTGGGGGGCCGGGAGCGAAAAACTGTTTTTT. It encodes CSGVGWGAGSEKLFF.